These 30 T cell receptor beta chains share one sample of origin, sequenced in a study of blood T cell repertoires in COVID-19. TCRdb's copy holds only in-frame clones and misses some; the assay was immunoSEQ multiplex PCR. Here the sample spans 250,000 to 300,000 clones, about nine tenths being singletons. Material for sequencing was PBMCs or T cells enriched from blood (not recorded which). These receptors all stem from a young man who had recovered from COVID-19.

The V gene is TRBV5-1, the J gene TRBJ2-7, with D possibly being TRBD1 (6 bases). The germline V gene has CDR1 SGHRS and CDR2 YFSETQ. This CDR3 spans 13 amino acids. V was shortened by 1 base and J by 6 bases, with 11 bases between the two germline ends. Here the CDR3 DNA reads TGCGCCAGCAGCTTGCCCGGGACAACCGAGCAGTACTTC. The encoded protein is CASSLPGTTEQYF.

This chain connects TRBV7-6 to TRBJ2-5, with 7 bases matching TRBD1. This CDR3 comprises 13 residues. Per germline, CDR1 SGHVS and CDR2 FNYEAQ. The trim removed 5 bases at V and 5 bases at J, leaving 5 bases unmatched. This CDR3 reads CASSHRGWETQYF. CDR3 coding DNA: TGTGCCAGCAGCCACAGGGGTTGGGAGACCCAGTACTTC.

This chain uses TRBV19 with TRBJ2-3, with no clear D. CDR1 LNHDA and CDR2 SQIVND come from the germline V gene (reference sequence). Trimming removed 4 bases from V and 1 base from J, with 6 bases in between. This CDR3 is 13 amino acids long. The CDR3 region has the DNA TGTGCCAGTAGTAGCGGCCGCACAGATACGCAGTATTTT. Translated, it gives CASSSGRTDTQYF.

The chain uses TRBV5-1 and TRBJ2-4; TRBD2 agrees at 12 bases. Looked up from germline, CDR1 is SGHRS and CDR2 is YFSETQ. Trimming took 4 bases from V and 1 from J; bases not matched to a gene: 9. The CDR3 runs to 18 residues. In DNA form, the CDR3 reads TGCGCCAGCAGCCCTACGACTAGCGGGAGTGGGGCCAAAAACATTCAGTACTTC. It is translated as CASSPTTSGSGAKNIQYF.

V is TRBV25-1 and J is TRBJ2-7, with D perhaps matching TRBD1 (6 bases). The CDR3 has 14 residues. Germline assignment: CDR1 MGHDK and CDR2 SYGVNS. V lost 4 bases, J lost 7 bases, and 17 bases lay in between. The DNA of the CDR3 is TGTGCCAGCAGTGCACATACAGGGTTGGGTGAGCAGTACTTC. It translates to CASSAHTGLGEQYF.

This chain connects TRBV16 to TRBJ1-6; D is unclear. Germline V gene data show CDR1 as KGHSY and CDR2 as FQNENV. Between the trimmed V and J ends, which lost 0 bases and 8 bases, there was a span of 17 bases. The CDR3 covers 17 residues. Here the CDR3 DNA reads TGTGCCAGCAGCCAATCCGGCGGGAAGGGTAGGTATTCACCCCTCCACTTT. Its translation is CASSQSGGKGRYSPLHF.

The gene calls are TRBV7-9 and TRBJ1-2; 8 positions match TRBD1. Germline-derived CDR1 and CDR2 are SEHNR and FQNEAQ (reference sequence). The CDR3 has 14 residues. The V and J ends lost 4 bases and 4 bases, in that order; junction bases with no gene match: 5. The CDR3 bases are TGTGCCAGCAGCTGGGGACAGGATATCTATGGCTACACCTTC. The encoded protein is CASSWGQDIYGYTF.

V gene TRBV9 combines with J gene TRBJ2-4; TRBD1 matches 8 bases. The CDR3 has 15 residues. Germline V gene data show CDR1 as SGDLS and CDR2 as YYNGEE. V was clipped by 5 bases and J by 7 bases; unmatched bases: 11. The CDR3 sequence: CASSRQGRGENIQYF. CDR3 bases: TGTGCCAGCAGTAGACAGGGGCGAGGGGAGAACATTCAGTACTTC.

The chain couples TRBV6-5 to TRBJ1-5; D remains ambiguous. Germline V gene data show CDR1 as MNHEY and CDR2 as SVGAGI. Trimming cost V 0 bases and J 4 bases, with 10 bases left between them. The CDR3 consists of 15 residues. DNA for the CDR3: TGTGCCAGCAGTTACTCGTATCGGGGAAATCAGCCCCAGCATTTT. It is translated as CASSYSYRGNQPQHF.

CDR3 residues: CASSLGSGGEQYF. Written as DNA, the CDR3 is TGTGCCAGCAGCTTAGGTAGCGGGGGGGAGCAGTACTTC. V is TRBV11-2 and J is TRBJ2-7; 10 bases line up with TRBD2. The trim removed 1 base at V and 7 bases at J, leaving 1 base unmatched. The germline V gene encodes CDR1 SGHAT and CDR2 FQNNGV. The CDR3 is made up of 13 amino acids.

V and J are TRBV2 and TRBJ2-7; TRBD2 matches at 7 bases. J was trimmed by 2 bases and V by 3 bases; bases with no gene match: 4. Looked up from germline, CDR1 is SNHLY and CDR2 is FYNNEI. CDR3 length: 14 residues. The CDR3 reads CASSDREDPYEQYF. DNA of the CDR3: TGTGCCAGCAGTGATCGGGAGGATCCCTACGAGCAGTACTTC.

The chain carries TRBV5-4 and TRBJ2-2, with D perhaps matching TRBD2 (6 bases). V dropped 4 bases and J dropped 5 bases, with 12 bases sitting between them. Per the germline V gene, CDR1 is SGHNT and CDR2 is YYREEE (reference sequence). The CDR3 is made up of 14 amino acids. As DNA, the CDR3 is TGTGCCAGCAGCCGACTAGATGGTACCGGGGAGCTGTTTTTT. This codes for CASSRLDGTGELFF.

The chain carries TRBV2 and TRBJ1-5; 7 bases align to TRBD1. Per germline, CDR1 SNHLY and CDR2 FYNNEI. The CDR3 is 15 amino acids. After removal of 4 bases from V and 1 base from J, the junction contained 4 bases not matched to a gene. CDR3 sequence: CASSGQGGSNQPQHF. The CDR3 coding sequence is TGTGCCAGCAGTGGGCAGGGGGGAAGCAATCAGCCCCAGCATTTT.

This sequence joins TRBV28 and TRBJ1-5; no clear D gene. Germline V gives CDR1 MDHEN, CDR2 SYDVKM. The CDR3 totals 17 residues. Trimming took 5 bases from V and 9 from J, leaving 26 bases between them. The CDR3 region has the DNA TGTGCCAGCAGTACCCGGCGGAAAGAAACAATGTATCCGCCCCAGCATTTT. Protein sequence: CASSTRRKETMYPPQHF. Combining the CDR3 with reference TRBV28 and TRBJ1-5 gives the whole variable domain DVKVTQSSRYLVKRTGEKVFLECVQDMDHENMFWYRQDPGLGLRLIYFSYDVKMKEKGDIPEGYSVSREKKERFSLILESASTNQTSMYLCASSTRRKETMYPPQHFGDGTRLSIL.

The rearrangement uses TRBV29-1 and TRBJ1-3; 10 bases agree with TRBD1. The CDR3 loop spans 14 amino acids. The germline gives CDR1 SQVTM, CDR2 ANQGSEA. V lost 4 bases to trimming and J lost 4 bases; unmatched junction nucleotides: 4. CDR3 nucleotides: TGCAGCGTTGGAGGGACAGGGGCAGGAAACACCATATATTTT. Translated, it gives CSVGGTGAGNTIYF.

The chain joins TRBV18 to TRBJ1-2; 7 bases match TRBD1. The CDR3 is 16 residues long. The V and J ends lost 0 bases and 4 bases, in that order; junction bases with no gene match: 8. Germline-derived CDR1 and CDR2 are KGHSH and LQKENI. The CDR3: CASSPPGTGTAYGYTF. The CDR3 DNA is TGTGCCAGCTCACCACCGGGAACCGGGACAGCCTATGGCTACACCTTC.

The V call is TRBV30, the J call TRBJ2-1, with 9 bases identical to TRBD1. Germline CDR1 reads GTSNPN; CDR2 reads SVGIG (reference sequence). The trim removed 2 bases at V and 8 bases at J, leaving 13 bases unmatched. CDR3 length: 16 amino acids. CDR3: CAWSPSPRDRADEQFF. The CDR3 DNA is TGTGCCTGGAGTCCGAGCCCCCGGGACAGGGCGGATGAGCAGTTCTTC. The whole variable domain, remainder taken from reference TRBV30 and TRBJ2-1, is SQTIHQWPATLVQPVGSPLSLECTVEGTSNPNLYWYRQAAGRGLQLLFYSVGIGQISSEVPQNLSASRPQDRQFILSSKKLLLSDSGFYLCAWSPSPRDRADEQFFGPGTRLTVL.

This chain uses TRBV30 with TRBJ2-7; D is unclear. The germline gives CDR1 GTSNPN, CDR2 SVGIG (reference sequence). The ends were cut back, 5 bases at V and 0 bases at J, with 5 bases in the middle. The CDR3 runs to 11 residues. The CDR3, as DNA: TGTGCCTGGGCAGACTCCTACGAGCAGTACTTC. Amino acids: CAWADSYEQYF. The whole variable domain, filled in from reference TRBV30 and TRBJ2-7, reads SQTIHQWPATLVQPVGSPLSLECTVEGTSNPNLYWYRQAAGRGLQLLFYSVGIGQISSEVPQNLSASRPQDRQFILSSKKLLLSDSGFYLCAWADSYEQYFGPGTRLTVT.

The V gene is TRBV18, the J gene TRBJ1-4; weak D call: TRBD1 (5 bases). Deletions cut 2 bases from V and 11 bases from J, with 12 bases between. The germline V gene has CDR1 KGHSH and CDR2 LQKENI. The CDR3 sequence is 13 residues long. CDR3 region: CASSPDSFDKLFF. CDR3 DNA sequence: TGTGCCAGCTCACCAGACAGTTTCGACAAACTGTTTTTT.

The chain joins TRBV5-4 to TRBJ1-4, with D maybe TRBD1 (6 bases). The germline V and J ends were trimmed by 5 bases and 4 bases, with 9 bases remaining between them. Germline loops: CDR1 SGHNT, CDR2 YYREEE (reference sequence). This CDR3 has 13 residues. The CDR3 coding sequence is TGTGCCAGCAGGACAGGAAATAATGAAAAACTGTTTTTT. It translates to CASRTGNNEKLFF.

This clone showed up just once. CDR3 sequence: CASRQLLQGRREKLFF. CDR3 in DNA: TGTGCCAGTCGGCAACTTCTTCAGGGGCGTAGGGAAAAACTGTTTTTT. The chain joins TRBV19 to TRBJ1-4; D may be TRBD1 (6 bases). CDR3 length: 16 residues. Germline CDR1 is LNHDA and CDR2 is SQIVND (reference sequence). V was trimmed by 8 bases and J by 8 bases, leaving 24 bases between them.

CDR3 nucleotides: TGTGCCAGCAGTTCCGGGGGACGGGATAGCAATCAGCCCCAGCATTTT. This encodes CASSSGGRDSNQPQHF. J is TRBJ1-5 and V is TRBV28; D might be TRBD1 (5 bases). The V end was cut by 4 bases, the J end by 0 bases, with 13 bases between. Germline-derived CDR1 and CDR2 are MDHEN and SYDVKM. There are 16 residues in the CDR3.

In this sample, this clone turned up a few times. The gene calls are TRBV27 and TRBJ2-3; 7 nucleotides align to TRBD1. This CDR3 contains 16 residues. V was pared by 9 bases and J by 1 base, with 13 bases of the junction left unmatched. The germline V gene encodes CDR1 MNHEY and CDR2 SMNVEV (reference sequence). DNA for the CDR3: TGTGCCAGTAAAAAATTGGGACAGCCACGCACAGATACGCAGTATTTT. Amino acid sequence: CASKKLGQPRTDTQYF.

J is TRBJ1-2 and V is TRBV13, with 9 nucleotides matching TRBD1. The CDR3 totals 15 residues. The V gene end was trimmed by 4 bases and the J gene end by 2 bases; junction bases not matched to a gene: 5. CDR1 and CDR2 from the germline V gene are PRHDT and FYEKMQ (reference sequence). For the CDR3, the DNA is TGTGCCAGCAGCTCCTCCGACAGGGGGAACTATGGCTACACCTTC. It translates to CASSSSDRGNYGYTF. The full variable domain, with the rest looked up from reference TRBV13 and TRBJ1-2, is AAGVIQSPRHLIKEKRETATLKCYPIPRHDTVYWYQQGPGQDPQFLISFYEKMQSDKGSIPDRFSAQQFSDYHSELNMSSLELGDSALYFCASSSSDRGNYGYTFGSGTRLTVV.

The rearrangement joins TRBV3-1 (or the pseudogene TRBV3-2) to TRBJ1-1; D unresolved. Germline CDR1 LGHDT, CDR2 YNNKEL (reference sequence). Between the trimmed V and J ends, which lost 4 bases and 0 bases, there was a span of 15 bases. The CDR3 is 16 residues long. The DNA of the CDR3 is TGTGCCAGCAGCCCACTACCTACGCAGTTGAACACTGAAGCTTTCTTT. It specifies CASSPLPTQLNTEAFF.

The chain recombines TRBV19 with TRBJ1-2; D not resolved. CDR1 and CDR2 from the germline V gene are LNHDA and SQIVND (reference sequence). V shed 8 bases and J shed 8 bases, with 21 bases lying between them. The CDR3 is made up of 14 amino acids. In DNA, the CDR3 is TGTGCCAGTTCTCTCGCGCGCGGAGGCGTGGGCTACACCTTC. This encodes CASSLARGGVGYTF.

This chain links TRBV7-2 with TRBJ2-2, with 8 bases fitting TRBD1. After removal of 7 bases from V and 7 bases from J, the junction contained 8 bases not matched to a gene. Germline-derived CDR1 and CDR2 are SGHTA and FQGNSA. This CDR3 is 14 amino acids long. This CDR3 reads CASTPGQGYGELFF. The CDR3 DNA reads TGTGCCAGCACCCCAGGACAGGGTTACGGGGAGCTGTTTTTT.

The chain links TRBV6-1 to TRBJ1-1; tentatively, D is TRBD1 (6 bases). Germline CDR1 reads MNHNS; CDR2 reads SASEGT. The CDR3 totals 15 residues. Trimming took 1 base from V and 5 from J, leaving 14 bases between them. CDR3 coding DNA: TGTGCCAGCAGTGAAGAGGCAGGGGTTGGGACTGAAGCTTTCTTT. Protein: CASSEEAGVGTEAFF.

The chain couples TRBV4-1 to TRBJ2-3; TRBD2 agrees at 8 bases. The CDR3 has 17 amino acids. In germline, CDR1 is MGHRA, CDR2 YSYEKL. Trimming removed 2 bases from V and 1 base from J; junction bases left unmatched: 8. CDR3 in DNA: TGCGCCAGCAGCCAATCCCCCAGCGGGAGTGGCACAGATACGCAGTATTTT. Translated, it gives CASSQSPSGSGTDTQYF.

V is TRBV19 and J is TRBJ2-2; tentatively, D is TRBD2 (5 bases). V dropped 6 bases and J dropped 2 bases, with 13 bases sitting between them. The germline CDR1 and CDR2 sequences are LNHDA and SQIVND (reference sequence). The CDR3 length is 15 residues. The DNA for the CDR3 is TGTGCCAGTAGAACCGGGAACACAAACACCGGGGAGCTGTTTTTT. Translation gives CASRTGNTNTGELFF. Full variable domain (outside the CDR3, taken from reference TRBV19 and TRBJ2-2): DGGITQSPKYLFRKEGQNVTLSCEQNLNHDAMYWYRQDPGQGLRLIYYSQIVNDFQKGDIAEGYSVSREKKESFPLTVTSAQKNPTAFYLCASRTGNTNTGELFFGEGSRLTVL.